The clone carrying this TCR beta chain was picked up many times. The antigen is not known. This CDR3 region has 11 residues. Germline V gene lookup returns CDR1 DFQATT and CDR2 SNEGSKA (reference sequence). Trimming stripped 0 bases from V and 8 bases from J, with 7 bases between. The data derive from a study of CD8 T cells in ankylosing spondylitis. Findings and limits, study-wide: Previously reported in reactive arthritis synovial fluid and blood were some of the motif variants.

5'-RACE, quantitative and with molecular barcodes, yielded the TCR beta libraries. From the 5' RACE reads, TCRdb called clonotypes with MiXCR, one entry per CDR3 protein. The sample comprises fewer than 150,000 distinct CDR3 sequences, around 7.9% of which are singletons, and around an eighth rests with the top ten. The chain carries TRBV20-1 and TRBJ1-2, with D unclear. The source is a female donor with ankylosing spondylitis or in good health (not recorded which). The sample comprised blood, either unsorted or a sorted T cell fraction (not recorded which). In nucleotides, the CDR3 is TGCAGTGCTAGAGACGCGCCCGGCTACACCTTC. Protein sequence: CSARDAPGYTF.